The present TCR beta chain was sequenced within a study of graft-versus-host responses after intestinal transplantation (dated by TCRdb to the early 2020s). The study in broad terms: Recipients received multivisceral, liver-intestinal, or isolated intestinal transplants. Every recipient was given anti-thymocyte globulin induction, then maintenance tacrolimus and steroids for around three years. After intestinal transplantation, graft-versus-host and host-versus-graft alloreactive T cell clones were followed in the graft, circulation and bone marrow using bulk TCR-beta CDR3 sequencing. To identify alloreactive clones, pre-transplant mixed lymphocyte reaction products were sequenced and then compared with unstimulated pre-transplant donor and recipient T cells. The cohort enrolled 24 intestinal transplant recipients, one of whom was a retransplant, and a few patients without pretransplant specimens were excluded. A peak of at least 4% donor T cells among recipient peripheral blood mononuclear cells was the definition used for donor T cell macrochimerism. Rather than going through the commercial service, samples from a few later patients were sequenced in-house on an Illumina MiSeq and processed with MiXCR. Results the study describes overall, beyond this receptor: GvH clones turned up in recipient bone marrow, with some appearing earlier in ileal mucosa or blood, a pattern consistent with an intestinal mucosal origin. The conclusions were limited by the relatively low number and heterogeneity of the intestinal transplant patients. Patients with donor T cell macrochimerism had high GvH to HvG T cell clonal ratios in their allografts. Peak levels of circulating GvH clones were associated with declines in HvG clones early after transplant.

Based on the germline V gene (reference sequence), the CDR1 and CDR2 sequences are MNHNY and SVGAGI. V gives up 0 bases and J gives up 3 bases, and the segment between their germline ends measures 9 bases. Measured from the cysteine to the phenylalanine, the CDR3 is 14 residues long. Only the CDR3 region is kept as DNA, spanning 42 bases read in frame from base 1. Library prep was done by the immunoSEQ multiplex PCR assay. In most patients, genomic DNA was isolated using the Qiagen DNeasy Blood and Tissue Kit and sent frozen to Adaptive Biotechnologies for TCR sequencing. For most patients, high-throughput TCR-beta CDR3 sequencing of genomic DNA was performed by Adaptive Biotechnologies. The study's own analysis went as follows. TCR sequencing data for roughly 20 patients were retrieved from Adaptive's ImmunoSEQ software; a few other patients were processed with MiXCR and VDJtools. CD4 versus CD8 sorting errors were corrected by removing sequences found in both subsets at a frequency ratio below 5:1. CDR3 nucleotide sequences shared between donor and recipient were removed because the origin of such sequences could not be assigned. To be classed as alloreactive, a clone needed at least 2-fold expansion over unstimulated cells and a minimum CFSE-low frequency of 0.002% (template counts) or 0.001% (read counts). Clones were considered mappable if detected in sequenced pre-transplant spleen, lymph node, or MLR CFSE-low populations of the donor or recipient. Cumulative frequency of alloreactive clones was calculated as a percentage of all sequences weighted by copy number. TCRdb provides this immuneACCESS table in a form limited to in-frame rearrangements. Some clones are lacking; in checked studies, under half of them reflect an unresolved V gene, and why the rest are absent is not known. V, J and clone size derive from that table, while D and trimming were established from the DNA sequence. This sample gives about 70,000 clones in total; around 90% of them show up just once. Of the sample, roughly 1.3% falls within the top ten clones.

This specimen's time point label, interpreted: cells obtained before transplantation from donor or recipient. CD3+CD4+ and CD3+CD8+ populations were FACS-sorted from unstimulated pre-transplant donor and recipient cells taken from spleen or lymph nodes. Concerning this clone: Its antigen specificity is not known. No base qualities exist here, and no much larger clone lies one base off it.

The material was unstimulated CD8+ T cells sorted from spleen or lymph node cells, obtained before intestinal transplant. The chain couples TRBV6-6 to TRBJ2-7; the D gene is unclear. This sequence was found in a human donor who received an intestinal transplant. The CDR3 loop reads CASSYSRQNYEQYF. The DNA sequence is TGTGCCAGCAGTTACTCGAGGCAGAACTACGAGCAGTACTTC.